The 25 T cell receptor beta chains given below trace back to one sample, sequenced in a study of T cell repertoires in cytomegalovirus infection. These TCRs' antigens remain unknown. MiXCR, applied by TCRdb to the reads, yields one record per CDR3 protein. The sample yields fewer than 650,000 distinct CDR3 sequences, around two fifths seen once. The sequenced sample was cultured PBMCs, obtained from culture after CMV antigen stimulation. The receptors shown here come from a human donor in good health (CMV status not recorded). Some clones in this sample may be carry-over from other donors' samples.

The chain carries TRBV7-2 and TRBJ1-2, with D unclear. Deletions cut 3 bases from V and 6 bases from J, with 8 bases between. The CDR3 contains 12 residues. Germline values: CDR1 SGHTA, CDR2 FQGNSA. DNA of the CDR3: TGTGCCAGCAGCTTCACCAGAAATGGCTACACCTTC. Its protein product is CASSFTRNGYTF.

The chain links TRBV28 to TRBJ1-2, with a tentative D call TRBD1 (6 bases). The length of the CDR3 is 14 residues. V lost 3 bases to trimming and J lost 5 bases, with 13 bases between them. The germline gives CDR1 MDHEN, CDR2 SYDVKM. CDR3 sequence reads: CASSFTGPRYGYTF. The CDR3 DNA is TGTGCCAGCAGTTTTACAGGGCCCCGGTATGGCTACACCTTC.

The chain couples TRBV20-1 to TRBJ1-5; TRBD1 aligns across 9 bases. The CDR3 spans 17 residues. With 5 bases clipped from V and 0 bases from J, the junction kept 11 bases outside the gene matches. Looked up from germline, CDR1 is DFQATT and CDR2 is SNEGSKA (reference sequence). The CDR3, as DNA: TGCAGTGCTTCGATACAGGGGGCCACGTATAGCAATCAGCCCCAGCATTTT. As protein: CSASIQGATYSNQPQHF.

This clonotype was seen more than once but under ten times. The CDR3 DNA reads as TGTGCCAGCAGCTTTACGGGGCCCTCCCATGAGCAGTTCTTC. It codes for CASSFTGPSHEQFF. This chain connects TRBV7-2 to TRBJ2-1; either TRBD1 or TRBD2 may supply D (5 bases each). Trimming stripped 3 bases from V and 8 bases from J, with 14 bases between. Germline V gene data show CDR1 as SGHTA and CDR2 as FQGNSA. The CDR3 runs 14 residues.

The chain links TRBV6-1 to TRBJ1-3; no definite D call. The CDR3 extends over 14 amino acids. Germline CDR1 MNHNS, CDR2 SASEGT. V was cut by 1 base and J by 2 bases, with 6 bases left in between. This chain's CDR3 is CASSEDRAGNTIYF. The CDR3, as DNA: TGTGCCAGCAGTGAAGACAGAGCTGGAAACACCATATATTTT.

The rearrangement uses TRBV7-9 and TRBJ2-2, with D tentatively TRBD2 (6 bases). The CDR3 consists of 18 residues. Deletions cut 5 bases from V and 5 bases from J, with 24 bases between. The germline V gene has CDR1 SEHNR and CDR2 FQNEAQ (reference sequence). Written as DNA, the CDR3 is TGTGCCAGCAGCCCCCTAGTGGGACGGACTAACCCGACCGGGGAGCTGTTTTTT. Amino acid sequence: CASSPLVGRTNPTGELFF.

This rearrangement joins TRBV6-5 to TRBJ1-6; D is unresolved. The V and J ends lost 2 bases and 7 bases respectively, with 21 bases between them. Germline values: CDR1 MNHEY, CDR2 SVGAGI. The CDR3 extends over 18 amino acids. For the CDR3, the DNA is TGTGCCAGCAGTTACGACTCAAGAGGTGGCAGAAAGAATTCACCCCTCCACTTT. Translating it yields CASSYDSRGGRKNSPLHF.

J is TRBJ2-3 and V is TRBV2, with 7 bases that match TRBD2. V shed 8 bases, J shed 6 bases, and the junction held 11 bases outside the gene matches. The CDR3 contains 14 residues. From germline, CDR1 is SNHLY and CDR2 FYNNEI. The CDR3, as DNA: TGTGCCAGCGGGGTCACGGGAGGAGGGGATACGCAGTATTTT. Translated, it gives CASGVTGGGDTQYF.

V is TRBV7-6 and J is TRBJ2-1; TRBD2 is a possible D gene (7 bases). Germline lookup yields CDR1 SGHVS and CDR2 FNYEAQ. V shed 5 bases and J shed 9 bases, with 17 bases lying between them. There are 14 residues in the CDR3. In DNA, the CDR3 is TGTGCCAGCAGCCCCGGCGGGGGCCATGGTGAGCAGTTCTTC. This sequence encodes CASSPGGGHGEQFF.

This clonotype was counted between two and nine times. The chain uses TRBV7-2 and TRBJ1-3; no clear D. The germline V gene has CDR1 SGHTA and CDR2 FQGNSA. The V and J ends lost 1 base and 0 bases respectively, with 10 bases between them. This CDR3 has 16 amino acids. CDR3 loop: CASSLVPSGSGNTIYF. The CDR3 DNA is TGTGCCAGCAGCTTAGTACCGAGCGGCTCTGGAAACACCATATATTTT.

The V and J genes are TRBV20-1 and TRBJ2-3, with 7 bases matching TRBD1. V lost 3 bases to trimming and J lost 4 bases; unmatched junction nucleotides: 7. CDR3 length: 14 amino acids. Germline V gene sequence: CDR1 DFQATT, CDR2 SNEGSKA (reference sequence). CDR3 loop: CSARYTGTADTQYF. CDR3 bases: TGCAGTGCTAGGTACACCGGGACAGCAGATACGCAGTATTTT.

Only one count was recorded for this clonotype. The rearrangement joins TRBV6-2 or TRBV6-3 to TRBJ2-3; D not certain. This CDR3 is built from 17 residues. The germline gives CDR1 MNHEY, CDR2 SVGEGT. V lost 3 bases and J 0 bases, leaving 16 bases between the germline ends. The CDR3 DNA reads TGTGCCAGCAGTTATCGGGTCTTCAAAGGTAGCACAGATACGCAGTATTTT. It specifies CASSYRVFKGSTDTQYF.

The chain recombines TRBV7-2 with TRBJ2-2; TRBD2 matches 7 bases. Germline-derived CDR1 and CDR2 are SGHTA and FQGNSA. The CDR3 has 15 residues. The trim removed 5 bases at V and 5 bases at J, leaving 8 bases unmatched. The CDR3 nucleotides are TGTGCCAGCAGCGATAAGCGGGAAGGAACCGGGGAGCTGTTTTTT. It encodes CASSDKREGTGELFF. The full variable domain, rest sourced from reference TRBV7-2 and TRBJ2-2, is GAGVSQSPSNKVTEKGKDVELRCDPISGHTALYWYRQSLGQGLEFLIYFQGNSAPDKSGLPSDRFSAERTGGSVSTLTIQRTQQEDSAVYLCASSDKREGTGELFFGEGSRLTVL.

V is TRBV27 and J is TRBJ2-7; no reliable D call. Trimming removed 0 bases at V and 6 bases at J, with 15 bases between. The germline gives CDR1 MNHEY, CDR2 SMNVEV (reference sequence). This CDR3 is 15 amino acids long. CDR3 sequence reads: CASSLSGFTAVEQYF. In DNA form, the CDR3 reads TGTGCCAGCAGTTTATCAGGTTTTACGGCGGTCGAGCAGTACTTC.

This clonotype has more than one count but fewer than ten. The chain employs TRBV6-4 and TRBJ2-5, with no clear D. The V end was cut by 1 base, the J end by 5 bases, with 11 bases between. The CDR3 extends over 14 amino acids. The V gene's germline CDR1 is MRHNA and CDR2 SNTAGT. The CDR3 DNA reads TGTGCCAGCAGTGACTTGGAGATGTCGGAGACCCAGTACTTC. Its protein is CASSDLEMSETQYF.

This clonotype was seen a few times. This rearrangement joins TRBV7-2 to TRBJ1-2; D remains unclear. CDR3 size: 13 residues. From germline, CDR1 is SGHTA and CDR2 FQGNSA. Trimming pared 6 bases from V and 4 bases from J, leaving 12 bases between. CDR3 nucleotide sequence: TGTGCCAGCAGTCCTAGGACCATCTATGGCTACACCTTC. It is translated as CASSPRTIYGYTF.

The chain is built from TRBV6-1 and TRBJ2-1, with 11 nucleotides matching TRBD2. Losses at the gene ends were 5 bases for V and 6 bases for J; bases not matched to a gene: 6. This CDR3 contains 15 residues. Germline assignment: CDR1 MNHNS and CDR2 SASEGT. In nucleotides, the CDR3 is TGTGCCAGCAGTACCGGGACTAGCGGAGTCAATGAGCAGTTCTTC. It translates to CASSTGTSGVNEQFF.

The chain uses TRBV27 and TRBJ2-7; D gene ambiguous. CDR3 length: 14 residues. Trimming stripped 2 bases from V and 3 bases from J, with 11 bases between. CDR1 is MNHEY, CDR2 SMNVEV, per germline (reference sequence). The chain's CDR3 is CASSLLERRYEQYF. In nucleotides, the CDR3 is TGTGCCAGCAGTTTACTAGAACGTCGCTACGAGCAGTACTTC.

There are a few counts of this clonotype. This sequence joins TRBV6-1 and TRBJ2-3, with 12 bases that match TRBD2. The ends lost 6 bases at V and 5 bases at J; junction bases unmatched: 3. The CDR3 runs to 14 residues. Per germline, CDR1 MNHNS and CDR2 SASEGT. The chain's CDR3 is CASRRGLAGDTQYF. The CDR3 DNA reads TGTGCCAGCAGACGGGGACTAGCGGGAGATACGCAGTATTTT.

The J gene is TRBJ2-5, the V gene TRBV19, with a possible D match to TRBD2 (6 bases). V dropped 7 bases and J dropped 2 bases, with 17 bases sitting between them. Per the germline V gene, CDR1 is LNHDA and CDR2 is SQIVND (reference sequence). This CDR3 is built from 15 residues. CDR3 sequence reads: CASNTPRRGQETQYF. CDR3 DNA sequence: TGTGCCAGTAATACGCCCCGACGGGGGCAAGAGACCCAGTACTTC.

This clonotype was seen a few times. V and J are TRBV7-9 and TRBJ1-1, with a possible D match to TRBD1 (5 bases). Trimming took 5 bases from V and 3 from J, leaving 7 bases between them. The CDR3 totals 12 residues. Germline-derived CDR1 and CDR2 are SEHNR and FQNEAQ (reference sequence). The CDR3 bases are TGTGCCAGCAGCCGACAGCACACTGAAGCTTTCTTT. Translated: CASSRQHTEAFF.

The chain uses TRBV6-2 or TRBV6-3 and TRBJ2-5; 11 bases are a match to TRBD2. Per germline, CDR1 MNHEY and CDR2 SVGEGT. The CDR3 runs 16 residues. V gave up 6 bases and J gave up 3 bases; unmatched junction bases: 9. The CDR3 protein is CASSTTSGRLEETQYF. CDR3 nucleotide sequence: TGTGCCAGCAGCACCACTAGCGGGAGACTGGAAGAGACCCAGTACTTC.

This clonotype was seen a few times. The chain carries TRBV7-8 and TRBJ1-5; D is uncertain. This CDR3 has 15 amino acids. The germline CDR1 and CDR2 sequences are SGHVS and FQNEAQ. V lost 3 bases to trimming and J lost 4 bases, with 13 bases between them. In DNA, the CDR3 is TGTGCCAGCAGCTTTGTCGGTCGAGGGAATCAGCCCCAGCATTTT. Translated: CASSFVGRGNQPQHF.

This clonotype was seen ten or more times. V usage is TRBV7-2 and J usage is TRBJ2-7, with D possibly called TRBD1 or TRBD2 (6 bases each). Per germline, CDR1 SGHTA and CDR2 FQGNSA. This CDR3 has 13 residues. Between the trimmed V and J ends, which lost 3 bases and 7 bases, there was a span of 13 bases. DNA of the CDR3: TGTGCCAGCAGCTTTGTGGGGGGCGAGGAGCAGTACTTC. It yields the protein CASSFVGGEEQYF.

This clonotype was picked up one time. The junction and the germline gene differ at one end; a read error may be behind it. CDR3 DNA sequence: TGTGCCAGCAGTCCGCCGCCGGGGTCGGGAGAAAAATTGTTTTTT. Translated, it gives CASSPPPGSGEKLFF. The chain has TRBV28 and TRBJ1-4; D unclear. CDR1 MDHEN and CDR2 SYDVKM come from the germline V gene. CDR3 length: 15 amino acids.